A single sample gave rise to the 15 T cell receptor beta chains below, sequenced in a study of cytomegalovirus exposure and HLA in healthy donors. 60 Vbeta and 13 Jbeta primers were used in PCR. Sequencing was performed with immunoSEQ multiplex PCR; in TCRdb, only in-frame clones are kept and a portion is missing. The sample contains 100,000 to 120,000 clones, 70% to 80% of which appear only once. Sequences were obtained from PBMCs. The source is a middle-aged man in good health and CMV-seronegative.

The rearrangement uses TRBV4-3 and TRBJ2-7, with 7 bases matching TRBD2. Germline loops: CDR1 LGHNA, CDR2 YSLEER. V was clipped by 0 bases and J by 2 bases; unmatched bases: 7. This CDR3 is built from 16 residues. CDR3 in amino acids: CASSQDSGLITYEQYF. The CDR3 DNA follows: TGCGCCAGCAGCCAAGATTCGGGACTAATCACCTACGAGCAGTACTTC.

The V and J genes are TRBV13 and TRBJ2-7; the D gene is possibly TRBD1 (6 bases). V dropped 4 bases and J dropped 3 bases, with 13 bases sitting between them. Per the germline V gene, CDR1 is PRHDT and CDR2 is FYEKMQ (reference sequence). The CDR3 runs to 14 residues. CDR3 amino acids: CASSSGVGSYEQYF. The CDR3 coding sequence is TGTGCCAGCAGCTCAGGGGTTGGCAGCTACGAGCAGTACTTC.

The rearrangement joins TRBV10-1 to TRBJ2-3, with 8 bases fitting TRBD2. Trimming took 8 bases from V and 3 from J; bases not matched to a gene: 13. CDR1 is WNHNN and CDR2 is SYGVQD in the germline V gene (reference sequence). The CDR3 runs to 16 residues. The CDR3 DNA reads TGCGCCAGCGGGGGGCGGGGGGAGATGGCGACAGATACGCAGTATTTT. Translated, it gives CASGGRGEMATDTQYF.

The V gene is TRBV27, the J gene TRBJ2-7; perhaps TRBD1 as D (5 bases). The CDR3 is made up of 15 amino acids. V was shortened by 2 bases and J by 6 bases, with 17 bases between the two germline ends. Germline CDR1 MNHEY, CDR2 SMNVEV (reference sequence). The CDR3 region has the DNA TGTGCCAGCAGTTTAGAATTTAAAACAGGACGCGAGCAGTACTTC. This sequence encodes CASSLEFKTGREQYF.

V usage is TRBV11-2 and J usage is TRBJ1-1; D is possibly TRBD1 (6 bases). Looked up from germline, CDR1 is SGHAT and CDR2 is FQNNGV. V lost 4 bases and J lost 8, with 14 bases in between. The CDR3 totals 13 residues. The DNA for the CDR3 is TGTGCCAGCAGCTCACTCCGGACAGCCGAAGCTTTCTTT. This translates into CASSSLRTAEAFF.

This clone was counted once. This chain uses TRBV10-2 with TRBJ1-2; 8 bases line up with TRBD1. The V gene end was trimmed by 8 bases and the J gene end by 6 bases; junction bases not matched to a gene: 8. The length of the CDR3 is 13 residues. Germline assignment: CDR1 WSHSY and CDR2 SAAADI. The CDR3 DNA is TGCGCCAGCTGGGGCCAGGGGGCGAATGGCTACACCTTC. Protein: CASWGQGANGYTF.

The rearrangement links TRBV5-4 to TRBJ2-7, with 12 bases matching TRBD2. This CDR3 is built from 16 residues. Germline lookup yields CDR1 SGHNT and CDR2 YYREEE (reference sequence). Trimming removed 9 bases from V and 1 base from J; junction bases left unmatched: 11. The CDR3 sequence: CATQRIGLAGSYEQYF. The CDR3 region has the DNA TGTGCCACCCAAAGAATTGGACTAGCGGGATCCTACGAGCAGTACTTC.

This clone has a single count. This sequence joins TRBV29-1 and TRBJ2-2, with a tentative D call TRBD1 (6 bases). The CDR3 sequence is 13 residues long. Germline V lookup: CDR1 SQVTM, CDR2 ANQGSEA. The ends were cut back, 4 bases at V and 2 bases at J, with 8 bases in the middle. In DNA form, the CDR3 reads TGCAGCGTTGTCAGGGGAAACACCGGGGAGCTGTTTTTT. As protein: CSVVRGNTGELFF.

The V and J genes are TRBV9 and TRBJ2-7, with D possibly matching TRBD1 (6 bases). The germline gives CDR1 SGDLS, CDR2 YYNGEE. The CDR3 length is 14 residues. The germline V and J ends were trimmed by 4 bases and 5 bases, with 16 bases remaining between them. The CDR3 loop reads CASSLNGQPNEQYF. In DNA form, the CDR3 reads TGTGCCAGCAGCCTAAATGGACAGCCGAACGAGCAGTACTTC.

The table lists this clone with a count of one. The chain has TRBV7-9 and TRBJ1-6; D is perhaps TRBD1 (5 bases). Trimming left V 5 bases short and J 9 bases short, with 14 bases between. Germline loops: CDR1 SEHNR, CDR2 FQNEAQ (reference sequence). This CDR3 comprises 14 residues. The CDR3 reads CASSAGLKGSPLHF. The CDR3 coding sequence is TGTGCCAGCAGCGCGGGACTAAAAGGTTCACCCCTCCACTTT.

This clone was observed once. The V and J genes are TRBV28 and TRBJ1-2; D is uncertain. CDR3 size: 15 residues. CDR1 is MDHEN, CDR2 SYDVKM, per germline. The ends were cut back, 3 bases at V and 3 bases at J, with 14 bases in the middle. CDR3: CASSLPRGGHYGYTF. CDR3 sequence (DNA): TGTGCCAGCAGTTTGCCCCGGGGAGGGCACTATGGCTACACCTTC.

This clone came up many times. The J gene is TRBJ1-1, the V gene TRBV6-6; D is perhaps TRBD1 (5 bases). CDR3 size: 16 residues. Trimming left V 0 bases short and J 0 bases short, with 11 bases between. CDR1 MNHNY and CDR2 SVGAGI come from the germline V gene (reference sequence). DNA for the CDR3: TGTGCCAGCAGTTACTCCGCCGGACACATGAACACTGAAGCTTTCTTT. Translated, it gives CASSYSAGHMNTEAFF.

This clone was counted only a few times. The chain is built from TRBV6-5 and TRBJ1-6, with 10 bases lining up with TRBD1. In germline, CDR1 is MNHEY, CDR2 SVGAGI. V shed 0 bases, J shed 9 bases, and the junction held 2 bases outside the gene matches. The CDR3 totals 15 residues. The CDR3 coding sequence is TGTGCCAGCAGTTACTCGGGACAGGGGCCTTCACCCCTCCACTTT. Its protein is CASSYSGQGPSPLHF.

The rearrangement links TRBV20-1 to TRBJ2-1; the D gene is possibly TRBD2 (5 bases). Germline CDR1 DFQATT, CDR2 SNEGSKA (reference sequence). There are 11 residues in the CDR3. Trimming removed 2 bases at V and 7 bases at J, with 6 bases between. The CDR3 region is CSARRGNEQFF. CDR3 nucleotides: TGCAGTGCTAGAAGAGGGAATGAGCAGTTCTTC.

The chain joins TRBV4-1 to TRBJ2-5; 12 bases align to TRBD2. Trimming at V came to 0 bases and at J to 1 base, leaving 9 bases not matched to a gene. The CDR3 spans 19 residues. Germline V gene lookup returns CDR1 MGHRA and CDR2 YSYEKL. The CDR3 DNA follows: TGCGCCAGCAGCCAAGATCCGGCCGGACTAGCGGGGAGCCAAGAGACCCAGTACTTC. Its protein is CASSQDPAGLAGSQETQYF.